Only a few counts were recorded for the clone carrying this T cell receptor (beta chain). Germline-derived CDR1 and CDR2 are MDHEN and SYDVKM. The CDR3 has 15 amino acids. After removal of 2 bases from V and 1 base from J, the junction contained 2 bases not matched to a gene. The data derive from a study of cytomegalovirus exposure and HLA in healthy donors. PCR was performed using 60 Vbeta and 13 Jbeta primers. The data were produced by immunoSEQ multiplex PCR, yet TCRdb's version contains in-frame clones alone and is incomplete. This table has about 100,000 clones, 80% appearing once. The TCR originated in a man aged 25-45 years in good health and CMV-seronegative. The sequenced sample consisted of PBMCs. V usage is TRBV28 and J usage is TRBJ2-3; 8 bases are shared with TRBD2. In DNA form, the CDR3 reads TGTGCCAGCAGTTTACGGGGGGGAGGCACAGATACGCAGTATTTT. Translated: CASSLRGGGTDTQYF.